A selection of T cell receptor beta chains follows, all from one sample in a study of blood T cell repertoires in COVID-19. Clones were read by immunoSEQ multiplex PCR, and TCRdb kept only the in-frame ones, dropping some. The repertoire holds 270,000 or so clones, with approximately 82% as singletons. Specimen: peripheral blood. Receptors were obtained from a woman under 30 with acute or convalescent COVID-19. CDR3s include the opening cysteine and the closing phenylalanine or tryptophan. The D gene is left open where the match is weak. Clone size appears in some rows only: once, few, many, or a class for an expanded clone.

DNA	CDR3	length	V	D	size	J
TGTGCCTGGAGTGCAACACAGGGGGCAGGTGGCTACACCTTC	CAWSATQGAGGYTF	14	TRBV30	TRBD1	-	TRBJ1-2
TGTGCCAGCAGTTGGGGCGGGAGGGCCGTGAACGAGCAGTACTTC	CASSWGGRAVNEQYF	15	TRBV28	TRBD2	-	TRBJ2-7
TGTGCCACCAGTGACTATGTTTCCGGGACTAGCGGGACTGGGTTATGGTTCTTC	CATSDYVSGTSGTGLWFF	18	TRBV24-1	TRBD2	once	TRBJ2-1
TGTGCCTGGAGTGTGCCCGGGAGCTTAGATACGCAGTATTTT	CAWSVPGSLDTQYF	14	TRBV30	-	-	TRBJ2-3
TGTGCCAGCAGCCAAGGAGGGGGGACTACCCAAGAGACCCAGTACTTC	CASSQGGGTTQETQYF	16	TRBV14	-	-	TRBJ2-5
TGTGCCACCGGAGGACAGGGTGAGACCCAGTACTTC	CATGGQGETQYF	12	TRBV24-1	TRBD1	-	TRBJ2-5
TGTGCCAGTAGGCGGGACGTTAAGCTTGGGGAGCTGTTTTTT	CASRRDVKLGELFF	14	TRBV19	-	-	TRBJ2-2
TGTGCCAGCAGGTTTGGGACAGGGGGATGGGAGACCCAGTACTTC	CASRFGTGGWETQYF	15	TRBV5-6	TRBD1	once	TRBJ2-5
TGTGCCAGCAGCACCCCGCGACCGGGAGCAGGAAACACCATATATTTT	CASSTPRPGAGNTIYF	16	TRBV7-8	-	-	TRBJ1-3
TGTGCCAGCAGTGGGCTAGCGGACACAGATACGCAGTATTTT	CASSGLADTDTQYF	14	TRBV2	TRBD2	-	TRBJ2-3
TGTGCCACCAGTGGAGCTAGGCGCACAGATACGCAGTATTTT	CATSGARRTDTQYF	14	TRBV24-1	-	few	TRBJ2-3
TGTGCCAGCAGCCCCTTGGCAGGGGATTACAATGAGCAGTTCTTC	CASSPLAGDYNEQFF	15	TRBV5-4	-	-	TRBJ2-1
TGCGCCAGCAGCCAAGGCTGGGACAGGGGGCTGGGGTCGGTCTCCCAAGAGACCCAGTACTTC	CASSQGWDRGLGSVSQETQYF	21	TRBV4-3	TRBD1	-	TRBJ2-5
TGCAGTGCTAGTTCCGGGACAGGGAAGGGCTACACCTTC	CSASSGTGKGYTF	13	TRBV20-1	TRBD1	few	TRBJ1-2
TGTGCCAGCAGCTTCGACCTCGACTGGGGCCTTGAAGCTTTCTTT	CASSFDLDWGLEAFF	15	TRBV5-8	-	-	TRBJ1-1
TGTGCCAGCAGTTGGGACAGAGGAAAGATAGCTTTCTTT	CASSWDRGKIAFF	13	TRBV28	TRBD1	-	TRBJ1-1
TGTGCCAGCAGCGAGGCGGGGGTTACTGAAAAACTGTTTTTT	CASSEAGVTEKLFF	14	TRBV9	-	-	TRBJ1-4
TGTGCCATCCGGCGCGGGAGGGCGAATCAAGAGACCCAGTACTTC	CAIRRGRANQETQYF	15	TRBV21-1	-	-	TRBJ2-5
TGTGCCAGCAGTGAGCTGGACAATCGAGAGCAGTTCTTC	CASSELDNREQFF	13	TRBV25-1	-	few	TRBJ2-1
TGTGCCAGCAGCGTGGGTGGTTCGAGACACTACGAGCAGTACTTC	CASSVGGSRHYEQYF	15	TRBV7-9	-	few	TRBJ2-7
TGTGCCAGCAGTTACTCCGGACAGGGGGCCACTGAAGCTTTCTTT	CASSYSGQGATEAFF	15	TRBV6-5	TRBD1	-	TRBJ1-1
TGTGCCAGCGCTCGCGTTACGGTGGAGACCCAGTACTTC	CASARVTVETQYF	13	TRBV28	-	few	TRBJ2-5
TGTGCCAGCAGCTTAGTCCCTTACTCCTACAATGAGCAGTTCTTC	CASSLVPYSYNEQFF	15	TRBV7-2	-	-	TRBJ2-1
TGTGCCAGCAGCTTAGGACTAGCGGGAGGCAGAAATGGCGAGCAGTACTTC	CASSLGLAGGRNGEQYF	17	TRBV7-2	TRBD2	-	TRBJ2-7
TGTGCCAGTAGTATGTACGGGGGCACAGATACGCAGTATTTT	CASSMYGGTDTQYF	14	TRBV19	-	-	TRBJ2-3
TGCGCCAGCAGCCCAAGGGGGGATAGCGGGTCCGCCTACGAGCAGTACTTC	CASSPRGDSGSAYEQYF	17	TRBV4-3	-	few	TRBJ2-7
TGTGCCAGCAGCCTTAGCGGGGTATACAATGAGCAGTTCTTC	CASSLSGVYNEQFF	14	TRBV11-2	TRBD2	-	TRBJ2-1
TGTGCCAGCACAGGACAGGGTGGCGAAAAACTGTTTTTT	CASTGQGGEKLFF	13	TRBV6-6	TRBD1	once	TRBJ1-4